A single sample is the source of the 15 T cell receptor beta chains below, sequenced in a study of cytomegalovirus exposure and HLA in healthy donors. Researchers ran the PCR with 60 Vbeta and 13 Jbeta primers. Data came from immunoSEQ multiplex PCR; TCRdb stores just in-frame clones and leaves some out. Of 150,000 to 200,000 clones in the sample, more than 70% were seen once. The sample consisted of PBMCs. These receptors originate from a male donor in good health and CMV-seronegative.

The J gene is TRBJ1-6, the V gene TRBV27; D possibly corresponds to TRBD1 (6 bases). The CDR3 extends over 15 amino acids. CDR1 is MNHEY, CDR2 SMNVEV, per germline (reference sequence). V was trimmed by 5 bases and J by 10 bases, leaving 18 bases between them. The CDR3 spells CASSLRDTRKSPLHF. Here the CDR3 DNA reads TGTGCCAGCAGTCTCCGGGACACAAGAAAATCACCCCTCCACTTT.

The CDR3 is CASSGGDNYGYTF. The CDR3 DNA reads as TGTGCCAGCAGCGGGGGGGACAACTATGGCTACACCTTC. The chain links TRBV9 to TRBJ1-2, with D perhaps matching TRBD1 (5 bases). Germline V gene data show CDR1 as SGDLS and CDR2 as YYNGEE. The CDR3 has 13 residues. V was shortened by 3 bases and J by 2 bases, with 8 bases between the two germline ends.

This clone appeared once. The rearrangement links TRBV27 to TRBJ1-5; 8 bases are shared with TRBD1. The CDR3 has 16 residues. Trimming at V came to 2 bases and at J to 3 bases, leaving 6 bases not matched to a gene. The germline V gene encodes CDR1 MNHEY and CDR2 SMNVEV (reference sequence). DNA for the CDR3: TGTGCCAGCAGTTTAGTCGGACAGGGACCCAATCAGCCCCAGCATTTT. Amino acids: CASSLVGQGPNQPQHF.

V gene TRBV9 combines with J gene TRBJ2-2; a weak D match, TRBD1 (6 bases). This CDR3 contains 12 residues. Germline CDR1 reads SGDLS; CDR2 reads YYNGEE. The germline V and J ends were trimmed by 10 bases and 7 bases, with 14 bases remaining between them. CDR3 loop: CASKEDSGELFF. The CDR3 DNA follows: TGTGCCTCCAAGGAGGACAGCGGGGAGCTGTTTTTT. The complete variable domain, with remaining parts taken from reference TRBV9 and TRBJ2-2, reads DSGVTQTPKHLITATGQRVTLRCSPRSGDLSVYWYQQSLDQGLQFLIQYYNGEERAKGNILERFSAQQFPDLHSELNLSSLELGDSALYFCASKEDSGELFFGEGSRLTVL.

This clone was observed once. The chain joins TRBV11-2 to TRBJ1-1; 10 nucleotides align to TRBD1. The germline V gene encodes CDR1 SGHAT and CDR2 FQNNGV. J gave up 3 bases and V 2 bases, and 9 bases lay outside the gene matches. This CDR3 contains 17 residues. Here the CDR3 reads CASSLRDRGRLDTEAFF. CDR3 bases: TGTGCCAGCAGCTTACGAGACAGGGGGCGTCTGGACACTGAAGCTTTCTTT.

The chain employs TRBV28 and TRBJ2-7; the D is unclear. The V gene's germline CDR1 is MDHEN and CDR2 SYDVKM. This CDR3 comprises 13 residues. V shed 3 bases and J shed 0 bases, with 6 bases lying between them. The CDR3 bases are TGTGCCAGCAGTTTGCAGAACTCCTACGAGCAGTACTTC. Translation gives CASSLQNSYEQYF.

The table lists this clone with a count of one. The chain combines TRBV2 with TRBJ1-3, with D possibly TRBD1 on 6 matching bases. The CDR3 contains 14 residues. Per the germline V gene, CDR1 is SNHLY and CDR2 is FYNNEI. The germline V and J ends were trimmed by 6 bases and 0 bases, with 9 bases remaining between them. The CDR3, as DNA: TGTGCCAGCAGGGACAGTGGCTCTGGAAACACCATATATTTT. Its translation: CASRDSGSGNTIYF.

The J gene is TRBJ2-5, the V gene TRBV7-8, with 8 bases lining up with TRBD1. Trimming cost V 5 bases and J 3 bases; bases outside gene matches: 5. The CDR3 has 14 amino acids. CDR1 SGHVS and CDR2 FQNEAQ come from the germline V gene. The chain's CDR3 is CASSSTQGEETQYF. The CDR3 DNA reads TGTGCCAGCAGCAGCACACAGGGGGAAGAGACCCAGTACTTC.

This clone was recorded once. The rearrangement links TRBV6-5 to TRBJ1-1, with 8 positions matching TRBD1. The CDR3 runs to 15 residues. V was clipped by 3 bases and J by 4 bases; unmatched bases: 7. Looked up from germline, CDR1 is MNHEY and CDR2 is SVGAGI. This CDR3 is CASSYRRTGGTEAFF. The DNA for the CDR3 is TGTGCCAGCAGTTATCGAAGAACAGGGGGCACTGAAGCTTTCTTT.

The rearrangement joins TRBV6-6 to TRBJ2-1; D ambiguous. Trimming pared 2 bases from V and 7 bases from J, leaving 9 bases between. The CDR3 sequence is 13 residues long. The germline V gene encodes CDR1 MNHNY and CDR2 SVGAGI (reference sequence). CDR3 nucleotides: TGTGCCAGCAGTTACCACTCCGAAAATGAGCAGTTCTTC. It specifies CASSYHSENEQFF.

Only one count was recorded for this clone. The V call is TRBV28, the J call TRBJ1-1; no clear D. The ends were cut back, 2 bases at V and 1 base at J, with 8 bases in the middle. Germline-derived CDR1 and CDR2 are MDHEN and SYDVKM. CDR3 length: 14 amino acids. The chain's CDR3 is CASSLTTRNTEAFF. CDR3 nucleotides: TGTGCCAGCAGTTTAACTACACGGAACACTGAAGCTTTCTTT.

V gene TRBV29-1 combines with J gene TRBJ1-2, with 8 bases aligning to TRBD1. The CDR3 sequence is 12 residues long. The trim removed 6 bases at V and 2 bases at J, leaving 2 bases unmatched. CDR1 is SQVTM and CDR2 is ANQGSEA in the germline V gene. The CDR3 protein is CSVGQGNYGYTF. Written as DNA, the CDR3 is TGCAGCGTAGGACAGGGAAACTATGGCTACACCTTC.

With respect to this clone: Other DNA sequences from this sample encode an identical CDR3 as well. The chain couples TRBV2 to TRBJ2-3, with TRBD1 matching 10 bases. Germline V gene sequence: CDR1 SNHLY, CDR2 FYNNEI. V dropped 5 bases and J dropped 3; count of bases not matched to a gene: 5. This CDR3 has 15 amino acids. The CDR3 DNA follows: TGTGCCAGCAGTACTCGGACAGGGGGTACAGATACGCAGTATTTT. It translates to CASSTRTGGTDTQYF. The full variable domain, with the rest looked up from reference TRBV2 and TRBJ2-3, is EPEVTQTPSHQVTQMGQEVILRCVPISNHLYFYWYRQILGQKVEFLVSFYNNEISEKSEIFDDQFSVERPDGSNFTLKIRSTKLEDSAMYFCASSTRTGGTDTQYFGPGTRLTVL.

The V and J genes are TRBV7-9 and TRBJ2-2; tentatively, D is TRBD1 (6 bases). This CDR3 has 16 amino acids. V lost 2 bases, J lost 2 bases, and 12 bases lay in between. CDR1 SEHNR and CDR2 FQNEAQ come from the germline V gene (reference sequence). This chain's CDR3 is CASSLFGQTNTGELFF. The CDR3 bases are TGTGCCAGCAGCTTATTTGGACAGACCAACACCGGGGAGCTGTTTTTT.

The chain recombines TRBV19 with TRBJ2-7; D might be TRBD1 (5 bases). The germline V gene encodes CDR1 LNHDA and CDR2 SQIVND (reference sequence). The CDR3 totals 14 residues. Trimming shortened V by 3 bases and J by 3 bases, and 12 bases separated the two germline ends. CDR3 residues: CASSIRYRFYEQYF. The CDR3 DNA follows: TGTGCCAGTAGTATTCGGTACAGGTTCTACGAGCAGTACTTC. The variable domain in full, with the rest retrieved from reference TRBV19 and TRBJ2-7, is DGGITQSPKYLFRKEGQNVTLSCEQNLNHDAMYWYRQDPGQGLRLIYYSQIVNDFQKGDIAEGYSVSREKKESFPLTVTSAQKNPTAFYLCASSIRYRFYEQYFGPGTRLTVT.